Listed below are T cell receptor beta chains from one sample, sequenced in a study of control samples from healthy donors and cancer patients. Assay: immunoSEQ multiplex PCR; the TCRdb copy retains only in-frame clones and omits some. The data show around 99,000 clones, approximately 90% seen once. The sequenced sample consisted of blood. The origin of the receptors is a woman aged 45-60 years in good health. Each CDR3 is given with its conserved first and last residue. D genes are given only for firm matches. Clone size, where shown, is once, few, many, or a class for clones that have expanded.

size,J,D,V,DNA,CDR3
NA,TRBJ1-1,NA,TRBV10-1,TGCGCCAGCAGTCGACAGCCTACCGAAGGTTTCTTT,CASSRQPTEGFF
NA,TRBJ1-5,TRBD1,TRBV7-8,TGTGCCAGCAGCCCTGGTGGACAGGCGTATCAGCCCCAGCATTTT,CASSPGGQAYQPQHF
NA,TRBJ2-2,NA,TRBV12-5,TGTGCTAGTGGTCATGTACCCGGGGAGCTGTTTTTT,CASGHVPGELFF
NA,TRBJ1-5,NA,TRBV10-2,TGCGCCAGCAGTACAAACAGCAATCAGCCCCAGCATTTT,CASSTNSNQPQHF
NA,TRBJ2-3,NA,TRBV11-2,TGTGCCAGCAGCTTAGTGCAGGTAGCAGATACGCAGTATTTT,CASSLVQVADTQYF
NA,TRBJ1-1,NA,TRBV6-5,TGTGCCAGCTTCAAGGGGATCAACACTGAAGCTTTCTTT,CASFKGINTEAFF
NA,TRBJ1-1,NA,TRBV10-1,TGCGCCAGCAGTGGTCAGGGGCGGACTGAAGCTTTCTTT,CASSGQGRTEAFF
once,TRBJ2-2,NA,TRBV6-5,TGTGCCAGCAGTCCGGTCCCAGGGCACACCGGGGAGCTGTTTTTT,CASSPVPGHTGELFF
many,TRBJ2-1,NA,TRBV12-3/TRBV12-4,TGTGCCAGCAGTTTATTCGGTAATGAGCAGTTCTTC,CASSLFGNEQFF
few,TRBJ2-7,NA,TRBV10-3,TGTGCCATCAGTGAATCCCTACTAACCTACGAGCAGTACTTC,CAISESLLTYEQYF
NA,TRBJ2-2,TRBD1,TRBV5-6,TGTGCCAGCAGCTTAACAGGGGGCGGTGGCACCGGGGAGCTGTTTTTT,CASSLTGGGGTGELFF
NA,TRBJ2-4,TRBD1,TRBV19,TGTGCCAGTAGACAGGGGAAAGGTAACATTCAGTACTTC,CASRQGKGNIQYF
NA,TRBJ1-4,NA,TRBV4-3,TGCGCCAGCAGCTGGGCTACCGGGGGTGATAATGAAAAACTGTTTTTT,CASSWATGGDNEKLFF
NA,TRBJ1-1,NA,TRBV6-2/TRBV6-3,TGTGCCAGCAGTTACATGAACACTGAAGCTTTCTTT,CASSYMNTEAFF
NA,TRBJ2-3,NA,TRBV4-1,TGCGCCAGCAGCCAATCCAGGGGACGAAGCATCACAGATACGCAGTATTTT,CASSQSRGRSITDTQYF
once,TRBJ2-5,NA,TRBV5-6,TGTGCCAGCAGCTGGAGGGCAGGGGGTGCGCAAGAGACCCAGTACTTC,CASSWRAGGAQETQYF
NA,TRBJ1-6,NA,TRBV5-1,TGCGCCAGCAGCTTGGCCGGGCCGGGATATTCACCCCTCCACTTT,CASSLAGPGYSPLHF
NA,TRBJ1-2,NA,TRBV30,TGTGCCTGGACAGGCGGGGGGTCTCACTATGGCTACACCTTC,CAWTGGGSHYGYTF
once,TRBJ1-1,NA,TRBV5-1,TGCGCCAGCAGCTTGGCCGGAGCGGGGAACACTGAAGCTTTCTTT,CASSLAGAGNTEAFF
NA,TRBJ1-1,NA,TRBV29-1,TGCAGCGCCGGGGGGGGAAGGTCGGTTGAAGCTTTCTTT,CSAGGGRSVEAFF
NA,TRBJ1-2,TRBD1,TRBV9,TGTGCCAGCAGCGTAGGGTATGGAGGGGGCACCTATGGCTACACCTTC,CASSVGYGGGTYGYTF
NA,TRBJ2-1,TRBD2,TRBV18,TGTGCCAGCTCACCACCCCTATCCGGGAGGGCCTACAATGAGCAGTTCTTC,CASSPPLSGRAYNEQFF
NA,TRBJ2-1,NA,TRBV24-1,TGTGCCACCAGTGATCCTCGAGGGGGAAGCGGCAATGAGCAGTTCTTC,CATSDPRGGSGNEQFF
NA,TRBJ2-2,NA,TRBV7-9,TGTGCCAGCGCGGTTGGGGAGCTGTTTTTT,CASAVGELFF
NA,TRBJ2-7,NA,TRBV5-6,TGTGCCAGCAGCTTGGAACGCCCTCCCTACGAGCAGTACTTC,CASSLERPPYEQYF
NA,TRBJ1-1,TRBD1,TRBV6-5,TGTGCCAGCATCTACAGGGGAATGGGAGGGACTGAAGCTTTCTTT,CASIYRGMGGTEAFF
once,TRBJ1-1,TRBD1,TRBV19,TGTGCCAGTAGTATGAGGGCAGGGGGTAGCGGAGCTTTCTTT,CASSMRAGGSGAFF
NA,TRBJ2-3,TRBD2,TRBV24-1,TGTGCCACCAGTGATCCCCCGGGAGGCGGGGAAGATACGCAGTATTTT,CATSDPPGGGEDTQYF
NA,TRBJ1-6,NA,TRBV18,TGTGCCAGCTCACCGGCGTCGGGGGCGGGTAATTCACCCCTCCACTTT,CASSPASGAGNSPLHF
NA,TRBJ1-1,NA,TRBV5-6,TGTGCCAGCAGCTTGACTGAAGCTTTCTTT,CASSLTEAFF
NA,TRBJ2-1,TRBD1,TRBV6-4,TGTGCCAGCAGTGTAAGGAAGGGGACAGCCTACAATGAGCAGTTCTTC,CASSVRKGTAYNEQFF
NA,TRBJ1-1,NA,TRBV19,TGTGCCAGTAGTATTGGACAGACGAACACTGAAGCTTTCTTT,CASSIGQTNTEAFF
NA,TRBJ2-2,TRBD2,TRBV7-2,TGTGCCAGCAGCCGTAGCGGGAGGGCAGGCGGGGAGCTGTTTTTT,CASSRSGRAGGELFF
NA,TRBJ2-2,TRBD1,TRBV19,TGTGCCAGTATGGAGCATAGGACAGGGGGCTTCGGGGAGCTGTTTTTT,CASMEHRTGGFGELFF
NA,TRBJ1-6,TRBD1,TRBV2,TGTGCCAGCACCCTGACAGGGGGCAATTCACCCCTCCACTTT,CASTLTGGNSPLHF
NA,TRBJ2-1,TRBD2,TRBV30,TGTGCCTGGAGTGGGTCTAGCGGGGGGGCCTATGAGCAGTTCTTC,CAWSGSSGGAYEQFF
NA,TRBJ1-1,NA,TRBV2,TGTGCCAGCCGGATCCGGGGGGGGGCTGTTGAAGCTTTCTTT,CASRIRGGAVEAFF
NA,TRBJ2-4,NA,TRBV3-1/TRBV3-2,TGTGCCAGCAGCCAAGGGGGACGGGATCGAAACATTCAGTACTTC,CASSQGGRDRNIQYF
NA,TRBJ2-1,NA,TRBV13,TGTGCCAGCAGCTTAGCTCGGGGGATCCCCTACAATGAGCAGTTCTTC,CASSLARGIPYNEQFF